One sample yielded the 31 T cell receptor beta chains listed below, sequenced in a study of blood T cell repertoires in COVID-19. Profiled with immunoSEQ multiplex PCR; TCRdb holds only in-frame clones, not every one. The sample includes about 150,000 clones, roughly nine tenths of them seen just once. Sequencing used PBMCs or T cells enriched from blood (not recorded which). All receptors derive from a woman aged 40 to 50 who had been exposed to COVID-19.

This clone has only one observation. The gene calls are TRBV5-1 and TRBJ1-3, with 7 bases aligning to TRBD1. Germline CDR1 SGHRS, CDR2 YFSETQ. J was trimmed by 3 bases and V by 3 bases; bases with no gene match: 12. The CDR3 sequence is 17 residues long. CDR3 loop: CASSSQLTGQLGNTIYF. DNA of the CDR3: TGCGCCAGCAGCTCGCAACTGACAGGGCAACTTGGAAACACCATATATTTT.

The rearrangement uses TRBV6-6 and TRBJ1-3; D might be TRBD1 (5 bases). Germline V gene data show CDR1 as MNHNY and CDR2 as SVGAGI (reference sequence). V lost 5 bases and J lost 0, with 17 bases in between. The CDR3 covers 17 residues. In DNA, the CDR3 is TGTGCCAGCAGTCCTCTGAGGGCGGGACGCTCTGGAAACACCATATATTTT. Its translation: CASSPLRAGRSGNTIYF.

The chain joins TRBV20-1 to TRBJ1-2; 7 nucleotides match TRBD1. J was trimmed by 0 bases and V by 3 bases; bases with no gene match: 10. CDR1 and CDR2 (germline): DFQATT, SNEGSKA (reference sequence). CDR3 length: 16 residues. The CDR3 loop is CSASGVGQQTNYGYTF. The CDR3 DNA reads TGCAGTGCTAGTGGTGTGGGACAGCAAACTAACTATGGCTACACCTTC.

The rearrangement joins TRBV7-9 to TRBJ1-6; D might be TRBD1 (6 bases). Between the trimmed V and J ends, which lost 2 bases and 7 bases, there was a span of 9 bases. Germline V gene data show CDR1 as SEHNR and CDR2 as FQNEAQ (reference sequence). The CDR3 is 14 amino acids. For the CDR3, the DNA is TGTGCCAGCAGCTTATCAGGGGACAATTCACCCCTCCACTTT. This encodes CASSLSGDNSPLHF.

The chain combines TRBV5-6 with TRBJ1-3, with D possibly TRBD1 on 6 matching bases. The V and J ends lost 0 bases and 4 bases respectively, with 14 bases between them. CDR3 length: 16 residues. Germline V gene lookup returns CDR1 SGHDT and CDR2 YYEEEE. The CDR3, as DNA: TGTGCCAGCAGCTTGGATGTACAGGGTTCAGGAAACACCATATATTTT. As protein: CASSLDVQGSGNTIYF.

The chain employs TRBV3-1 (or the pseudogene TRBV3-2) and TRBJ1-2; 7 nucleotides align to TRBD1. The CDR3 has 14 residues. Germline assignment: CDR1 LGHDT and CDR2 YNNKEL (reference sequence). J lost 8 bases, V lost 2 bases, and 8 bases had no gene match. The CDR3 loop is CASSQRGTDYGYTF. In DNA form, the CDR3 reads TGTGCCAGCAGCCAACGAGGGACAGATTACGGCTACACCTTC.

V usage is TRBV6-4 and J usage is TRBJ1-6; D might be TRBD1 (6 bases). From germline, CDR1 is MRHNA and CDR2 SNTAGT. This CDR3 contains 16 residues. V shed 0 bases and J shed 6 bases, with 12 bases lying between them. This CDR3 is CASSDSRQGFNSPLHF. DNA for the CDR3: TGTGCCAGCAGTGACTCGAGGCAGGGGTTTAATTCACCCCTCCACTTT.

This clone was detected ten times or more. The chain recombines TRBV10-3 with TRBJ2-1; 13 bases are shared with TRBD2. Germline CDR1 ENHRY, CDR2 SYGVKD. Trimming took 11 bases from V and 9 from J; bases not matched to a gene: 10. This CDR3 is 14 amino acids long. CDR3 sequence reads: CAAAGLAGVGEQFF. The CDR3, as DNA: TGTGCCGCGGCCGGACTAGCGGGAGTCGGTGAGCAGTTCTTC.

This chain connects TRBV7-2 to TRBJ2-1, with 11 bases lining up with TRBD2. Germline-derived CDR1 and CDR2 are SGHTA and FQGNSA. V shed 2 bases, J shed 9 bases, and the junction held 6 bases outside the gene matches. The CDR3 covers 15 residues. The CDR3 DNA reads as TGTGCCAGCAGCTTACTAGCGGGGGGTGAGGGTGAGCAGTTCTTC. Protein: CASSLLAGGEGEQFF.

V and J are TRBV6-5 and TRBJ1-1, with a weak D call TRBD1 (5 bases). The CDR3 contains 14 residues. The ends were cut back, 10 bases at V and 6 bases at J, with 21 bases in the middle. Germline CDR1 reads MNHEY; CDR2 reads SVGAGI. As DNA, the CDR3 is TGTGCCACCCACGACAGAGCAACTAGCCCTGAAGCTTTCTTT. Protein product: CATHDRATSPEAFF.

The J gene is TRBJ1-4, the V gene TRBV6-6; 8 bases fit TRBD1. The germline gives CDR1 MNHNY, CDR2 SVGAGI (reference sequence). There are 14 residues in the CDR3. The trim removed 5 bases at V and 8 bases at J, leaving 7 bases unmatched. CDR3 DNA sequence: TGTGCCAGCAGTCAAGGACAGGGAGGCGAAAAACTGTTTTTT. Its translation: CASSQGQGGEKLFF.

The chain uses TRBV6-6 and TRBJ2-1; 8 nucleotides agree with TRBD1. J lost 2 bases, V lost 2 bases, and 5 bases had no gene match. The CDR3 sequence is 16 residues long. Germline V lookup: CDR1 MNHNY, CDR2 SVGAGI (reference sequence). Here the CDR3 DNA reads TGTGCCAGCAGTTACGGACAGGGCGGAACCTACAATGAGCAGTTCTTC. Translating gives CASSYGQGGTYNEQFF.

This rearrangement joins TRBV12-3 or TRBV12-4 to TRBJ2-7, with D possibly matching TRBD2 (5 bases). The CDR3 spans 13 residues. V was pared by 4 bases and J by 0 bases, with 7 bases between. The CDR3 sequence is CASSSDYSYEQYF. As DNA, the CDR3 is TGTGCCAGCAGTTCCGACTACTCCTACGAGCAGTACTTC.

This sequence joins TRBV10-3 and TRBJ2-7; TRBD2 agrees at 7 bases. The length of the CDR3 is 16 residues. The V gene end was trimmed by 3 bases and the J gene end by 2 bases; junction bases not matched to a gene: 10. CDR1 and CDR2 from the germline V gene are ENHRY and SYGVKD. For the CDR3, the DNA is TGTGCCATCAGTGATAGAGGCGGGAGCGGTACCTACGAGCAGTACTTC. Translating gives CAISDRGGSGTYEQYF.

This clone was observed a few times. J is TRBJ2-2 and V is TRBV9, with TRBD1 as a possible D gene (5 bases). There are 14 residues in the CDR3. Trimming stripped 3 bases from V and 2 bases from J, with 8 bases between. Germline values: CDR1 SGDLS, CDR2 YYNGEE. CDR3 in amino acids: CASSATVNTGELFF. The CDR3 nucleotides read TGTGCCAGCAGCGCGACAGTAAACACCGGGGAGCTGTTTTTT.

The chain joins TRBV2 to TRBJ1-1, with a tentative D call TRBD1 (6 bases). The CDR3 totals 14 residues. Trimming took 4 bases from V and 12 from J, leaving 21 bases between them. Per the germline V gene, CDR1 is SNHLY and CDR2 is FYNNEI. The chain's CDR3 is CASSGQVGRLASFF. The CDR3 DNA sequence: TGTGCCAGCAGTGGACAGGTCGGCCGATTAGCGTCTTTCTTT.

In nucleotides, the CDR3 is TGTGCCAGCACCCTCCGAGACAGGGAGGCTGGGGCCAACGTCCTGACTTTC. It encodes CASTLRDREAGANVLTF. V usage is TRBV7-9 and J usage is TRBJ2-6, with D perhaps matching TRBD1 (7 bases). Germline V gene sequence: CDR1 SEHNR, CDR2 FQNEAQ (reference sequence). The CDR3 contains 17 residues. With 7 bases removed from V and 2 bases from J, the gap between germline ends came to 18 bases. Combining the CDR3 with reference TRBV7-9 and TRBJ2-6 gives the whole variable domain DTGVSQNPRHKITKRGQNVTFRCDPISEHNRLYWYRQTLGQGPEFLTYFQNEAQLEKSRLLSDRFSAERPKGSFSTLEIQRTEQGDSAMYLCASTLRDREAGANVLTFGAGSRLTVL.

This sequence joins TRBV6-5 and TRBJ2-5; 8 nucleotides agree with TRBD1. Germline CDR1 MNHEY, CDR2 SVGAGI. Trimming removed 6 bases from V and 1 base from J; junction bases left unmatched: 7. The CDR3 length is 15 residues. The CDR3, as DNA: TGTGCCAGCAGAACAACAGGGGGTGTCCAAGAGACCCAGTACTTC. Encoded protein: CASRTTGGVQETQYF.

The V and J genes are TRBV24-1 and TRBJ1-1; no definite D call. Trimming stripped 8 bases from V and 10 bases from J, with 16 bases between. The germline V gene encodes CDR1 KGHDR and CDR2 SFDVKD. The CDR3 extends over 12 amino acids. Written as DNA, the CDR3 is TGTGCCACCACTCGAACGGGTCGCGGAGCTTTCTTT. Its translation: CATTRTGRGAFF.

This chain links TRBV28 with TRBJ2-7; 12 nucleotides match TRBD2. V trimming: 7 bases; J trimming: 5 bases; junction bases outside the gene matches: 9. Germline loops: CDR1 MDHEN, CDR2 SYDVKM. The CDR3 runs 15 residues. CDR3 bases: TGTGCCAGCACGCCCTGGACTAGCGGGAACGACGAGCAGTACTTC. Translated: CASTPWTSGNDEQYF.

V and J are TRBV27 and TRBJ2-7; 8 positions agree with TRBD1. V lost 5 bases to trimming and J lost 3 bases; unmatched junction nucleotides: 9. CDR3 length: 15 amino acids. Germline CDR1 is MNHEY and CDR2 is SMNVEV (reference sequence). CDR3 residues: CASSDHGQGNYEQYF. CDR3 DNA sequence: TGTGCCAGCAGTGACCACGGACAGGGAAACTACGAGCAGTACTTC.

The chain couples TRBV24-1 to TRBJ2-3, with 9 bases aligning to TRBD1. The junction had 3 bases not matched to a gene; V was cut back by 3 bases and J by 3 bases. CDR3 length: 15 amino acids. Germline loops: CDR1 KGHDR, CDR2 SFDVKD. The CDR3 loop is CATSDPTGGTDTQYF. CDR3 DNA: TGTGCCACCAGTGATCCGACAGGGGGGACAGATACGCAGTATTTT.

J is TRBJ1-5 and V is TRBV28, with a weak D call TRBD1 (6 bases). V gave up 4 bases and J gave up 4 bases, with 14 bases separating them. The germline gives CDR1 MDHEN, CDR2 SYDVKM. The CDR3 is made up of 15 amino acids. CDR3 residues: CASSSASGQNQPQHF. CDR3 nucleotides: TGTGCCAGCAGTTCCGCCTCGGGACAAAATCAGCCCCAGCATTTT. Together with reference TRBV28 and TRBJ1-5, the CDR3 gives the full variable domain: DVKVTQSSRYLVKRTGEKVFLECVQDMDHENMFWYRQDPGLGLRLIYFSYDVKMKEKGDIPEGYSVSREKKERFSLILESASTNQTSMYLCASSSASGQNQPQHFGDGTRLSIL.

The V gene is TRBV7-7, the J gene TRBJ1-1; 9 nucleotides align to TRBD1. The germline V gene has CDR1 SSHAT and CDR2 FNYEAQ (reference sequence). V dropped 5 bases and J dropped 8; count of bases not matched to a gene: 6. This CDR3 has 13 amino acids. The CDR3 DNA sequence: TGTGCCAGCAGCACTAAACAGGGGGCAGAAGCTTTCTTT. It specifies CASSTKQGAEAFF.

The chain links TRBV7-9 to TRBJ2-1; tentative D call: TRBD2 (6 bases). Between the trimmed V and J ends, which lost 1 base and 2 bases, there was a span of 15 bases. Germline-derived CDR1 and CDR2 are SEHNR and FQNEAQ (reference sequence). This CDR3 spans 17 amino acids. DNA of the CDR3: TGTGCCAGCAGCTTAGTGTCTGGCGGGGTGGCCTACAATGAGCAGTTCTTC. Amino acids: CASSLVSGGVAYNEQFF.

The rearrangement uses TRBV5-1 and TRBJ2-5; 7 positions agree with TRBD1. Trimming took 4 bases from V and 0 from J; bases not matched to a gene: 6. The CDR3 length is 15 residues. Germline V gives CDR1 SGHRS, CDR2 YFSETQ. CDR3 sequence: CASSVGDRNQETQYF. CDR3 in DNA: TGCGCCAGCAGCGTCGGGGACAGAAACCAAGAGACCCAGTACTTC.

The V call is TRBV3-1 (or the pseudogene TRBV3-2), the J call TRBJ2-7, with D maybe TRBD1 (5 bases). Germline V gives CDR1 LGHDT, CDR2 YNNKEL (reference sequence). Trimming took off 0 bases at V and 4 bases at J, with 13 bases between the two ends. There are 15 residues in the CDR3. CDR3 protein: CASSQELGRVYEQYF. In DNA form, the CDR3 reads TGTGCCAGCAGCCAAGAGCTAGGCAGGGTGTACGAGCAGTACTTC.

CDR3 nucleotides: TGTGCCAGCAGCTTAGCCATGGACAGTGGAAATTCACCCCTCCACTTT. This encodes CASSLAMDSGNSPLHF. V usage is TRBV7-2 and J usage is TRBJ1-6; maybe TRBD1 (6 bases). CDR1 SGHTA and CDR2 FQGNSA come from the germline V gene. The CDR3 sequence is 16 residues long. The germline V and J ends were trimmed by 0 bases and 7 bases, with 13 bases remaining between them.

The chain joins TRBV6-5 to TRBJ1-1; 7 bases match TRBD1. CDR1 and CDR2 (germline): MNHEY, SVGAGI. CDR3 length equals 14 residues. Trimming at V came to 1 base and at J to 7 bases, leaving 6 bases not matched to a gene. This CDR3 is CASSYFRGTGEAFF. DNA for the CDR3: TGTGCCAGCAGTTACTTCAGGGGGACCGGTGAAGCTTTCTTT.

As regards this clone: This specimen includes other DNA sequences encoding the same CDR3. This sequence joins TRBV5-1 and TRBJ1-1, with D possibly matching TRBD1 (6 bases). CDR1 is SGHRS, CDR2 YFSETQ, per germline. CDR3 size: 14 residues. Trimming took off 0 bases at V and 1 base at J, with 7 bases between the two ends. CDR3 amino acids: CASSLEQGNTEAFF. The CDR3 DNA follows: TGCGCCAGCAGCTTGGAACAGGGGAACACTGAAGCTTTCTTT.

This clone appeared a single time. The rearrangement joins TRBV5-1 to TRBJ1-2, with D perhaps TRBD1 (5 bases). Germline lookup yields CDR1 SGHRS and CDR2 YFSETQ. V lost 5 bases and J lost 0, with 8 bases in between. The CDR3 covers 13 residues. The CDR3 DNA is TGCGCCAGCAGGATGACAGCTAACTATGGCTACACCTTC. It translates to CASRMTANYGYTF.